A single sample is the source of the 31 T cell receptor beta chains below, sequenced in a study of T cell repertoires in ileal Crohn's disease. Sample time point: neoterminal ileum biopsy at postoperative endoscopy, about 6 months after surgery. Sequenced by immunoSEQ multiplex PCR; TCRdb stores in-frame clones only, minus some. This table has 13,000 or so clones, around 80% appearing once. Material: ileal tissue. The receptors derive from an adult with Crohn's disease.

The CDR3 DNA sequence: TGTGCCAGCAGCTTGGAGGGGACAGGGAAGGAAAAACTGTTTTTT. This gives the protein CASSLEGTGKEKLFF. The chain is built from TRBV5-4 and TRBJ1-4; 9 nucleotides align to TRBD1. J was trimmed by 8 bases and V by 0 bases; bases with no gene match: 5. The germline gives CDR1 SGHNT, CDR2 YYREEE (reference sequence). The CDR3 runs 15 residues.

This rearrangement joins TRBV19 to TRBJ1-6; D may be TRBD1 (6 bases). The CDR3 loop spans 14 amino acids. Germline V gene sequence: CDR1 LNHDA, CDR2 SQIVND (reference sequence). V dropped 5 bases and J dropped 5 bases, with 10 bases sitting between them. CDR3 in DNA: TGTGCCAGTAGTGTCCAGGGGAATAATTCACCCCTCCACTTT. Its protein is CASSVQGNNSPLHF.

The CDR3 region is CASSFKRGGFGGELFF. For the CDR3, the DNA is TGTGCCAGCAGCTTCAAGCGGGGGGGCTTCGGCGGGGAGCTGTTTTTT. This rearrangement joins TRBV7-3 to TRBJ2-2; 10 bases are a match to TRBD2. Germline assignment: CDR1 SGHTA and CDR2 FQGTGA. J was trimmed by 7 bases and V by 3 bases; bases with no gene match: 8. The CDR3 runs to 16 residues. Drawing the rest from reference TRBV7-3 and TRBJ2-2, the complete variable domain is GAGVSQTPSNKVTEKGKYVELRCDPISGHTALYWYRQSLGQGPEFLIYFQGTGAADDSGLPNDRFFAVRPEGSVSTLKIQRTERGDSAVYLCASSFKRGGFGGELFFGEGSRLTVL.

This clone showed up just once. V and J are TRBV29-1 and TRBJ1-2; 8 positions agree with TRBD1. Germline loops: CDR1 SQVTM, CDR2 ANQGSEA. CDR3 size: 16 residues. J lost 8 bases, V lost 0 bases, and 14 bases had no gene match. The CDR3 DNA sequence: TGCAGCGTTGAAGATATCAGACAGGGGAATTGGCGGGGCTACACCTTC. Amino acid sequence: CSVEDIRQGNWRGYTF.

This clone was seen a single time. V and J are TRBV5-5 and TRBJ2-2; 8 bases agree with TRBD1. Germline-derived CDR1 and CDR2 are SGHKS and YYEKEE (reference sequence). V lost 0 bases and J lost 4; bases outside the gene matches: 5. CDR3 length equals 16 residues. The DNA for the CDR3 is TGTGCCAGCAGCTTGGCCACAGGGGGAGGCACCGGGGAGCTGTTTTTT. This translates into CASSLATGGGTGELFF.

V usage is TRBV18 and J usage is TRBJ2-7; 8 positions agree with TRBD1. This CDR3 spans 14 amino acids. Unmatched junction bases numbered 3, after V lost 3 bases and J lost 2 bases. Germline CDR1 and CDR2: KGHSH and LQKENI. Here the CDR3 DNA reads TGTGCCAGCTCACCGACAGGGGAGGCCTACGAGCAGTACTTC. It translates to CASSPTGEAYEQYF.

For the CDR3, the DNA is TGTGCCAGCAGCATTGGGACTAGCAGGGAGACCCAGTACTTC. It translates to CASSIGTSRETQYF. This chain joins TRBV9 and TRBJ2-5, with TRBD2 matching 9 bases. From germline, CDR1 is SGDLS and CDR2 YYNGEE. The ends lost 4 bases at V and 5 bases at J; junction bases unmatched: 6. The CDR3 spans 14 residues. Combining the CDR3 with reference TRBV9 and TRBJ2-5 gives the whole variable domain DSGVTQTPKHLITATGQRVTLRCSPRSGDLSVYWYQQSLDQGLQFLIQYYNGEERAKGNILERFSAQQFPDLHSELNLSSLELGDSALYFCASSIGTSRETQYFGPGTRLLVL.

This chain uses TRBV19 with TRBJ2-5, with TRBD1 identical over 8 bases. V gave up 5 bases and J gave up 4 bases; unmatched junction bases: 18. The CDR3 is 18 amino acids. Germline V gene data show CDR1 as LNHDA and CDR2 as SQIVND (reference sequence). CDR3 sequence (DNA): TGTGCCAGTAGTGCCCAGGGGGCTCAAGGCTCAGGGGGAGAGACCCAGTACTTC. It codes for CASSAQGAQGSGGETQYF.

This chain connects TRBV5-6 to TRBJ1-2; weak D call: TRBD1 (6 bases). The V end lost 4 bases, the J end lost 4 bases, and 14 bases lay between the germline ends. The germline V gene encodes CDR1 SGHDT and CDR2 YYEEEE. This CDR3 is 14 amino acids long. The CDR3 DNA sequence: TGTGCCAGCAGCCCCTACAGGGCCGCCTATGGCTACACCTTC. It encodes CASSPYRAAYGYTF.

This chain joins TRBV5-1 and TRBJ2-7, with TRBD1 matching 8 bases. This CDR3 is built from 14 residues. Germline trimming cut 4 bases from V and 2 bases from J; bases unmatched to any gene: 5. CDR1 SGHRS and CDR2 YFSETQ come from the germline V gene. Written as DNA, the CDR3 is TGCGCCAGCAGCCCGCAGGACAGGGCCTACGAGCAGTACTTC. It is translated as CASSPQDRAYEQYF.

The rearrangement joins TRBV5-8 to TRBJ2-7, with 8 nucleotides matching TRBD1. The CDR3 is 16 amino acids. CDR1 SGHTS and CDR2 YDEGEE come from the germline V gene. J lost 3 bases, V lost 4 bases, and 12 bases had no gene match. As DNA, the CDR3 is TGTGCCAGCAGCGACTACCAGGGGGCAGTTCGCTACGAGCAGTACTTC. Translation: CASSDYQGAVRYEQYF.

CDR3 DNA sequence: TGTGCCAGCACCACAAGGGGGGGACAGGGGGCCTACGAGCAGTACTTC. This translates into CASTTRGGQGAYEQYF. The chain couples TRBV2 to TRBJ2-7; 11 bases line up with TRBD1. This CDR3 is 16 amino acids long. The trim removed 7 bases at V and 2 bases at J, leaving 10 bases unmatched. Germline-derived CDR1 and CDR2 are SNHLY and FYNNEI.

The genes are TRBV27 and TRBJ1-1; D perhaps matches TRBD1 (5 bases). Germline CDR1 MNHEY, CDR2 SMNVEV (reference sequence). Trimming removed 2 bases from V and 5 bases from J, with 12 bases in between. CDR3 length: 14 residues. The CDR3 region has the DNA TGTGCCAGCAGTTTAAGCAGGGTTGGGACTGAAGCTTTCTTT. Translation gives CASSLSRVGTEAFF.

This clone was seen a handful of times. The rearrangement joins TRBV19 to TRBJ1-2; tentatively, D is TRBD1 (6 bases). Trimming took off 5 bases at V and 4 bases at J, with 14 bases between the two ends. Germline V CDR1 and CDR2: LNHDA, SQIVND (reference sequence). CDR3 size: 14 residues. The CDR3 region has the DNA TGTGCCAGTAGTCCCCGGGACAAGCCCTATGGCTACACCTTC. Amino acids: CASSPRDKPYGYTF.

The genes are TRBV4-2 and TRBJ1-5; D is perhaps TRBD1 (6 bases). V was clipped by 1 base and J by 4 bases, with 14 bases between them. The CDR3 length is 16 residues. Looked up from germline, CDR1 is LGHNA and CDR2 is YNFKEQ. CDR3 nucleotide sequence: TGTGCCAGCAGCCAAGGGGAGGGGGTGGGTAATCAGCCCCAGCATTTT. This sequence encodes CASSQGEGVGNQPQHF.

The chain carries TRBV21-1 and TRBJ1-2; the table gives TRBD1 as D, unverified against the DNA. TRBV21-1 is deemed a pseudogene. The CDR3 spans 13 residues. This chain's CDR3 is CASSYGTAYGYTF. For the CDR3, the DNA is TGTGCCAGCAGCTACGGGACAGCCTATGGCTACACCTTC.

This chain connects TRBV14 to TRBJ1-1, with D unresolved. CDR1 SGHDN and CDR2 FVKESK come from the germline V gene. Trimming took 1 base from V and 0 from J, leaving 9 bases between them. The CDR3 runs 15 residues. The CDR3 nucleotides read TGTGCCAGCAGCCAAGGACTTCACCTGAACACTGAAGCTTTCTTT. This translates into CASSQGLHLNTEAFF.

V and J are TRBV25-1 and TRBJ1-4; D possibly corresponds to TRBD1 (5 bases). V was trimmed by 6 bases and J by 7 bases, leaving 9 bases between them. CDR3 length: 12 residues. CDR1 and CDR2 (germline): MGHDK, SYGVNS. This chain's CDR3 is CASRGPSEKLFF. CDR3 nucleotides: TGTGCCAGCAGGGGGCCGAGTGAAAAACTGTTTTTT.

This clone has more than one count but fewer than ten. V is TRBV9 and J is TRBJ2-1; TRBD1 agrees at 7 bases. Per the germline V gene, CDR1 is SGDLS and CDR2 is YYNGEE. The CDR3 runs to 17 residues. Germline trimming cut 1 base from V and 0 bases from J; bases unmatched to any gene: 7. In DNA, the CDR3 is TGTGCCAGCAGCGTACAACCGGGACAGAGCTCCTACAATGAGCAGTTCTTC. Translated, it gives CASSVQPGQSSYNEQFF.

The chain has TRBV11-2 and TRBJ2-2; D may be TRBD2 (7 bases). V was clipped by 1 base and J by 0 bases, with 9 bases between them. The CDR3 extends over 16 amino acids. Per the germline V gene, CDR1 is SGHAT and CDR2 is FQNNGV. The CDR3 loop reads CASSLAGGPNTGELFF. Written as DNA, the CDR3 is TGTGCCAGCAGCTTAGCGGGGGGCCCGAACACCGGGGAGCTGTTTTTT.

The chain combines TRBV5-4 with TRBJ2-7, with D possibly being TRBD1 (6 bases). This CDR3 has 13 amino acids. Germline V gene sequence: CDR1 SGHNT, CDR2 YYREEE (reference sequence). Trimming pared 1 base from V and 7 bases from J, leaving 12 bases between. CDR3 bases: TGTGCCAGCAGCTTGCCAGGGGCGCGTGAGCAGTACTTC. Translation: CASSLPGAREQYF.

A single count supports this clone. This chain joins TRBV5-1 and TRBJ2-7; D is undetermined. The CDR3 extends over 15 amino acids. The V gene's germline CDR1 is SGHRS and CDR2 YFSETQ. V lost 0 bases and J lost 2, with 12 bases in between. CDR3 coding DNA: TGCGCCAGCAGCTTGGATGGTAGAACCCCCTACGAGCAGTACTTC. This codes for CASSLDGRTPYEQYF.

V and J are TRBV15 and TRBJ1-6, with 7 nucleotides matching TRBD1. The germline V gene encodes CDR1 LNHNV and CDR2 YYDKDF (reference sequence). J gave up 10 bases and V 4 bases, and 10 bases lay outside the gene matches. This CDR3 is built from 15 residues. CDR3 amino acids: CATSINQGDLSPLHF. The CDR3 nucleotides read TGTGCCACCAGCATCAATCAGGGGGATTTATCACCCCTCCACTTT.

For the CDR3, the DNA is TGTGCCAGCAGCGGGACCGGGACAGTTAACTATGGCTACACCTTC. The encoded protein is CASSGTGTVNYGYTF. V gene TRBV11-2 combines with J gene TRBJ1-2; TRBD1 matches 7 bases. Germline lookup yields CDR1 SGHAT and CDR2 FQNNGV. The CDR3 has 15 amino acids. With V trimmed by 5 bases and J by 1 base, 7 bases remained unmatched.

This rearrangement joins TRBV5-1 to TRBJ1-1, with 9 bases identical to TRBD1. From germline, CDR1 is SGHRS and CDR2 YFSETQ. There are 15 residues in the CDR3. With 5 bases clipped from V and 3 bases from J, the junction kept 8 bases outside the gene matches. The DNA of the CDR3 is TGCGCCAGCAGAAGGACAGGGGAGAGGGACACTGAAGCTTTCTTT. Its translation: CASRRTGERDTEAFF.

This clone has just one count. This chain links TRBV6-1 with TRBJ1-1; D is uncertain. This CDR3 comprises 14 residues. V lost 6 bases to trimming and J lost 3 bases, with 14 bases between them. Germline CDR1 and CDR2: MNHNS and SASEGT. CDR3 region: CASSASTGDTEAFF. The CDR3 DNA is TGTGCCAGCAGCGCATCGACCGGGGACACTGAAGCTTTCTTT.

V is TRBV30 and J is TRBJ1-2; TRBD1 agrees at 8 bases. J gave up 1 base and V 1 base, and 8 bases lay outside the gene matches. Germline CDR1 GTSNPN, CDR2 SVGIG (reference sequence). The CDR3 consists of 16 residues. CDR3 bases: TGTGCCTGGAGTGGATGGACAGGGAATCGTAACTATGGCTACACCTTC. This codes for CAWSGWTGNRNYGYTF.

The chain recombines TRBV5-6 with TRBJ2-7; D ambiguous. The CDR3 contains 14 residues. Germline assignment: CDR1 SGHDT and CDR2 YYEEEE. Trimming took 2 bases from V and 4 from J, leaving 13 bases between them. CDR3: CASSFDLEPYEQYF. CDR3 sequence (DNA): TGTGCCAGCAGCTTCGACTTAGAGCCTTACGAGCAGTACTTC.

This clone was recorded once. This chain links TRBV19 with TRBJ1-5; TRBD1 aligns across 7 bases. Losses at the gene ends were 3 bases for V and 6 bases for J; bases not matched to a gene: 5. The CDR3 spans 14 residues. The germline gives CDR1 LNHDA, CDR2 SQIVND (reference sequence). CDR3 protein: CASSMKGAGQPQHF. CDR3 bases: TGTGCCAGTAGTATGAAGGGGGCCGGTCAGCCCCAGCATTTT.

This clone was found a few times. The chain combines TRBV7-8 with TRBJ2-3; the match to TRBD2 covers 7 bases. Germline lookup yields CDR1 SGHVS and CDR2 FQNEAQ. CDR3 length: 19 residues. Germline trimming cut 1 base from V and 2 bases from J; bases unmatched to any gene: 15. The chain's CDR3 is CASSLGRAGNHPPTDTQYF. CDR3 DNA: TGTGCCAGCAGCTTAGGTAGAGCGGGGAACCATCCCCCCACAGATACGCAGTATTTT.

The chain's CDR3 is CSARGTDEQYF. CDR3 nucleotide sequence: TGCAGTGCTAGGGGCACCGACGAGCAGTACTTC. The chain combines TRBV20-1 with TRBJ2-7; D unclear. The CDR3 sequence is 11 residues long. Trimming removed 3 bases from V and 5 bases from J, with 8 bases in between. Germline V lookup: CDR1 DFQATT, CDR2 SNEGSKA (reference sequence).